The next 20 T cell receptor beta chains were all read from a single sample in a study of T cells in Graves' hyperthyroidism and ophthalmopathy. Amplification of TCR beta CDR3 regions used RNA as the template. First-round RT-PCR of the TCR CDR3 relied on the HTBI primer set. TCRdb fed the multiplex PCR reads into MiXCR, producing one record per CDR3 protein. The profile covers 750,000 to 900,000 distinct CDR3 sequences, with roughly 40% appearing a single time and approximately 10% taken by the ten largest. Sequencing was done on a sample of blood. The source of these receptors is a man aged 18 to 29 with Graves' hyperthyroidism.

This clonotype was seen more than once but under ten times. The chain couples TRBV4-1 to TRBJ2-7, with TRBD2 matching over 9 bases. This CDR3 contains 14 residues. Germline V gene lookup returns CDR1 MGHRA and CDR2 YSYEKL. J gave up 2 bases and V 2 bases, and 1 base lay outside the gene matches. CDR3 residues: CASSQLAGPYEQYF. CDR3 bases: TGCGCCAGCAGCCAACTAGCGGGGCCCTACGAGCAGTACTTC.

The chain uses TRBV5-5 and TRBJ1-1; 10 bases fit TRBD1. Germline V gene sequence: CDR1 SGHKS, CDR2 YYEKEE (reference sequence). V trimming: 4 bases; J trimming: 9 bases; junction bases outside the gene matches: 12. The CDR3 totals 15 residues. The CDR3 loop is CASSPAGTGDYQAFF. The DNA of the CDR3 is TGTGCCAGCAGCCCGGCCGGGACAGGGGATTATCAAGCTTTCTTT. Drawing the rest from reference TRBV5-5 and TRBJ1-1, the complete variable domain is DAGVTQSPTHLIKTRGQQVTLRCSPISGHKSVSWYQQVLGQGPQFIFQYYEKEERGRGNFPDRFSARQFPNYSSELNVNALLLGDSALYLCASSPAGTGDYQAFFGQGTRLTVV.

In DNA form, the CDR3 reads TGTGCCAGCAGTTTAGGAGCCGAAGTCCTGACTTTC. Its translation is CASSLGAEVLTF. The chain carries TRBV12-3 or TRBV12-4 and TRBJ2-6; D is ambiguous. The CDR3 contains 12 residues. V was trimmed by 1 base and J by 13 bases, leaving 8 bases between them.

The V call is TRBV5-1, the J call TRBJ2-7; 9 positions agree with TRBD1. With 2 bases clipped from V and 7 bases from J, the junction kept 13 bases outside the gene matches. The V gene's germline CDR1 is SGHRS and CDR2 YFSETQ. The CDR3 loop spans 16 amino acids. The CDR3 loop is CASSFLSGTGSLEQYF. CDR3 in DNA: TGCGCCAGCAGCTTCCTTTCCGGGACAGGGTCCTTGGAGCAGTACTTC.

In its sample, this clonotype was seen a few times. This chain joins TRBV19 and TRBJ1-1; 8 bases line up with TRBD1. Trimming cost V 5 bases and J 4 bases; bases outside gene matches: 6. The germline V gene encodes CDR1 LNHDA and CDR2 SQIVND (reference sequence). CDR3 length: 14 residues. The CDR3 DNA reads as TGTGCCAGTAGTGTGACAGGGGTTGTCACTGAAGCTTTCTTT. This encodes CASSVTGVVTEAFF.

This clonotype appeared many times. This chain uses TRBV29-1 with TRBJ1-4; possibly TRBD1 for D (5 bases). CDR1 SQVTM and CDR2 ANQGSEA come from the germline V gene. V lost 5 bases to trimming and J lost 1 base, with 14 bases between them. This CDR3 is 15 amino acids long. DNA for the CDR3: TGCAGCGTTAGTAGGGGAATGGAAACTAATGAAAAACTGTTTTTT. It yields the protein CSVSRGMETNEKLFF.

The V call is TRBV5-6, the J call TRBJ2-7, with 11 bases identical to TRBD1. The CDR3 length is 14 residues. The germline V gene has CDR1 SGHDT and CDR2 YYEEEE. The V gene end was trimmed by 6 bases and the J gene end by 7 bases; junction bases not matched to a gene: 9. Here the CDR3 reads CASTTDRGPSEQYF. The CDR3 DNA sequence: TGTGCCAGCACCACGGACAGGGGGCCGAGTGAGCAGTACTTC.

The chain carries TRBV5-6 and TRBJ2-7, with 9 nucleotides matching TRBD1. The CDR3 sequence is 14 residues long. J lost 5 bases, V lost 1 base, and 4 bases had no gene match. The V gene's germline CDR1 is SGHDT and CDR2 YYEEEE. For the CDR3, the DNA is TGTGCCAGCAGCTTGAGGGACAGGGCCGACGAGCAGTACTTC. Encoded protein: CASSLRDRADEQYF. Based on the CDR3 plus reference TRBV5-6 and TRBJ2-7, the full variable domain is DAGVTQSPTHLIKTRGQQVTLRCSPKSGHDTVSWYQQALGQGPQFIFQYYEEEERQRGNFPDRFSGHQFPNYSSELNVNALLLGDSALYLCASSLRDRADEQYFGPGTRLTVT.

In its sample, this clonotype was seen many times. The chain combines TRBV2 with TRBJ2-7; D might be TRBD2 (6 bases). V lost 6 bases and J lost 6, with 15 bases in between. Germline V lookup: CDR1 SNHLY, CDR2 FYNNEI. The CDR3 loop spans 13 amino acids. The CDR3 DNA follows: TGTGCCAGCAGCGTAACGACAGCGGGCGAGCAGTACTTC. Protein sequence: CASSVTTAGEQYF. The full variable domain, in which reference TRBV2 and TRBJ2-7 provide the parts outside the CDR3, is EPEVTQTPSHQVTQMGQEVILRCVPISNHLYFYWYRQILGQKVEFLVSFYNNEISEKSEIFDDQFSVERPDGSNFTLKIRSTKLEDSAMYFCASSVTTAGEQYFGPGTRLTVT.

The chain carries TRBV20-1 and TRBJ1-1; no clear D. With 5 bases removed from V and 7 bases from J, the gap between germline ends came to 20 bases. The CDR3 totals 14 residues. Germline-derived CDR1 and CDR2 are DFQATT and SNEGSKA (reference sequence). This CDR3 reads CSAGVPDTPYEAFF. The CDR3, as DNA: TGCAGTGCTGGTGTCCCCGACACGCCTTATGAAGCTTTCTTT.

As concerns this clonotype: Just one base apart from a much larger clone, this may be a read error. The chain employs TRBV11-2 and TRBJ2-5; unclear D gene. The ends were cut back, 3 bases at V and 4 bases at J, with 6 bases in the middle. This CDR3 has 12 amino acids. The germline V gene encodes CDR1 SGHAT and CDR2 FQNNGV. The CDR3 is CASSFNLETQYF. The CDR3 DNA reads as TGTGCCAGCAGCTTCAACCTAGAGACCCAGTACTTC.

J is TRBJ1-1 and V is TRBV19; D not certain. Between the trimmed V and J ends, which lost 4 bases and 3 bases, there was a span of 18 bases. The germline CDR1 and CDR2 sequences are LNHDA and SQIVND (reference sequence). This CDR3 contains 16 residues. The CDR3 sequence: CASSTPRWARDTEAFF. Written as DNA, the CDR3 is TGTGCCAGTAGTACGCCCCGCTGGGCCCGGGACACTGAAGCTTTCTTT.

This clonotype occurred many times. J is TRBJ2-6 and V is TRBV7-3, with D tentatively TRBD2 (5 bases). Trimming pared 2 bases from V and 12 bases from J, leaving 11 bases between. Germline V gene sequence: CDR1 SGHTA, CDR2 FQGTGA. The CDR3 covers 13 residues. The CDR3 here is CASSLPSSGVLTF. The DNA for the CDR3 is TGTGCCAGCAGCTTACCGTCGAGCGGCGTCCTGACTTTC.

This clonotype was counted many times. V gene TRBV29-1 combines with J gene TRBJ1-1; no firm D call. The CDR3 is 11 amino acids. CDR1 and CDR2 (germline): SQVTM, ANQGSEA. V shed 7 bases and J shed 6 bases, with 12 bases lying between them. The CDR3 region is CSARGPAEAFF. In DNA, the CDR3 is TGCAGCGCTAGAGGCCCGGCTGAAGCTTTCTTT.

This clonotype was found a few times. The V call is TRBV5-1, the J call TRBJ1-1; a weak D match, TRBD1 (5 bases). CDR3 length: 14 amino acids. With 4 bases removed from V and 1 base from J, the gap between germline ends came to 11 bases. Germline CDR1 SGHRS, CDR2 YFSETQ. CDR3 bases: TGCGCCAGCAGCCCGGACGGGGCGAACACTGAAGCTTTCTTT. Residues: CASSPDGANTEAFF.

The J gene is TRBJ1-1, the V gene TRBV7-2; 8 nucleotides line up with TRBD1. Trimming at V came to 4 bases and at J to 2 bases, leaving 12 bases not matched to a gene. The germline gives CDR1 SGHTA, CDR2 FQGNSA. The CDR3 length is 17 residues. The CDR3 coding sequence is TGTGCCAGCAGCTCACCCCCACAGGGGGAGATAAACACTGAAGCTTTCTTT. It is translated as CASSSPPQGEINTEAFF.

The chain has TRBV11-2 and TRBJ1-4, with no clear D. The CDR3 is 15 residues long. The V end was cut by 1 base, the J end by 8 bases, with 14 bases between. CDR1 and CDR2 (germline): SGHAT, FQNNGV. Here the CDR3 reads CASSLVPGGWEKLFF. CDR3 DNA: TGTGCCAGCAGCTTAGTCCCAGGAGGGTGGGAAAAACTGTTTTTT.

This clonotype was detected ten times or more. The rearrangement joins TRBV10-3 to TRBJ2-5; a possible D gene is TRBD2 (6 bases). Trimming removed 6 bases at V and 3 bases at J, with 8 bases between. Germline V gene sequence: CDR1 ENHRY, CDR2 SYGVKD. This CDR3 spans 12 amino acids. The CDR3 loop reads CAISGGEETQYF. The CDR3 DNA sequence: TGTGCCATCAGCGGGGGAGAAGAGACCCAGTACTTC.

V is TRBV12-5 and J is TRBJ1-6, with no clear D. Germline-derived CDR1 and CDR2 are LGHNT and FRNRAP. The CDR3 spans 15 residues. V dropped 3 bases and J dropped 4 bases, with 10 bases sitting between them. DNA of the CDR3: TGTGCTAGTGGTTTTTCCAGCGATTATAATTCACCCCTCCACTTT. It specifies CASGFSSDYNSPLHF.

This rearrangement joins TRBV2 to TRBJ2-5; no clear D gene. Germline CDR1 is SNHLY and CDR2 is FYNNEI. This CDR3 spans 13 amino acids. V lost 7 bases and J 0 bases, leaving 9 bases between the germline ends. In DNA, the CDR3 is TGTGCCAGCAAAGGTGCGGACCAAGAGACCCAGTACTTC. Amino acid sequence: CASKGADQETQYF.